Given below is one TCR beta chain in context. As processed by the authors: For nucleated cells, counts were estimated from reference gene primer amplification. This table comes from immunoSEQ multiplex PCR, and its TCRdb copy is limited to in-frame clones, with some not included. Clone size and the V and J calls come from that table; the DNA yielded D and trimming. The table includes approximately 190,000 clones, 80% to 95% detected once. These data come from a study of blood T cell repertoires in COVID-19. About the study: Both acute and convalescent COVID-19 samples were obtained from the United States, Italy and Spain. Sources were T cells, B-cell-depleted T cells, or PBMCs; the material itself was cDNA or gDNA.

This CDR3 contains 15 residues. CDR1 SGHRS and CDR2 YFSETQ come from the germline V gene. Trimming shortened V by 2 bases and J by 3 bases, and 13 bases separated the two germline ends. The rearrangement joins TRBV5-1 to TRBJ2-3; the D is unclear. This clonotype was obtained from a man over 45 with acute or convalescent COVID-19. Sequencing was carried out using peripheral blood. CDR3 bases: TGCGCCAGCAGCTTCAAGAACAGTCCTACAGATACGCAGTATTTT. Translating gives CASSFKNSPTDTQYF.